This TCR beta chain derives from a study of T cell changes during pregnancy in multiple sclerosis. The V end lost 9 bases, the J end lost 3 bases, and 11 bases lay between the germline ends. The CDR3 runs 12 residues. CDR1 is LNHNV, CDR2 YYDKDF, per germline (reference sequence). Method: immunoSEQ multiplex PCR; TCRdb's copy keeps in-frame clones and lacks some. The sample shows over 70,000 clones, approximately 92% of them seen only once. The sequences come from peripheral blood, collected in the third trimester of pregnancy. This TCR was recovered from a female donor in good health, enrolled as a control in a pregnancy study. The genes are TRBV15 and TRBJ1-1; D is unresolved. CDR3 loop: CATTDRYTEAFF. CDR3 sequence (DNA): TGTGCCACTACAGACCGGTACACTGAAGCTTTCTTT.